The source of this T cell receptor beta chain is a study of neoadjuvant nivolumab and ipilimumab in lung cancer. Study-wide background: Nivolumab 3 mg/kg was given days 1, 15 and 29, plus ipilimumab 1 mg/kg day 1 in combination.

V was cut by 10 bases and J by 3 bases, with 13 bases left in between. The CDR3 totals 12 residues. Germline CDR1 and CDR2: ENHRY and SYGVKD. Points on this clone: Its antigen remains unidentified.

Study-wide results and caveats: Resected tumors had greater TCR richness and clonality than uninvolved lung.

Clones were sequenced by immunoSEQ multiplex PCR, and TCRdb holds only the in-frame ones, with some missing. The sample lists about 18,000 clones, about nine tenths occurring once. The sequence derives from an adult with non-small cell lung cancer. The sequencing here drew on peripheral blood, taken before neoadjuvant nivolumab, alone or with ipilimumab. The chain joins TRBV10-3 to TRBJ2-7; possible D gene TRBD1, 6 bases. CDR3 residues: CATGTGIYEQYF. The CDR3 DNA reads as TGTGCCACCGGAACAGGGATCTACGAGCAGTACTTC.